This TCR beta chain was captured by sequencing in a study of cytomegalovirus exposure and HLA in healthy donors (TCRdb year 2017). Concerning the study at large: An earlier analysis of around 600 of the donors reported about 250 Gb of sequence data and some 100 million unique TCR beta sequences from about 200 million T cells. Roughly 290 gigabases of sequencing data and roughly 80 million unique TCR sequences made up an early release that covered approximately 700 HLA-typed donors. Of the 398 genotyped donors, around 81% fell in the genetic ancestry cluster associated with self-reported Caucasian donors. The study aimed to test whether signatures of past pathogen exposure could be identified by cataloging public T cell receptors. The T cell repertoires of about 700 subjects were profiled by immunosequencing and related to cytomegalovirus serostatus. Besides the first cohort of 500 to 700 subjects, a separate validation cohort made up of 120 different subjects was used. To predict cytomegalovirus infection status, the study brought together high-throughput TCR immunosequencing, statistical association of individual TCRs with disease status, and machine learning. A later analysis re-examined previously published TCR beta repertoires from more than 550 donors and added high-resolution HLA genotyping to investigate patterns of TCR occurrence. Rather than drawing on any new phenotypic data, the later analysis identified candidate immune exposures from TCR beta sequences and the way those sequences occurred across donors. In an earlier analysis of a few hundred of the donors, high-throughput TCR beta sequencing was used to judge whether each TCR beta V gene segment behaved as functional or pseudogenic. Donor age, sex, ethnicity and CMV serostatus were compiled together with the repertoire data. A later genetic analysis took genome-wide SNP genotypes for about 55% of the 666 donors and used that subset as a discovery cohort. All discovery cohort repertoires had been generated using a single sequencing platform. HLA typing included class I and class II loci at four-digit resolution. The number of donors typed differed by locus, with roughly 620-640 for A, B, C, DRB1 and DQB1, more than 500 for DQA1, 600 to 610 for DPA1, and some 440 for DPB1. A handful of DR-DQ haplotypes were handled as single units for association and clustering because linkage in the cohort was strong. Across 398 genotyped donors of the cohort, an average of approximately 240,000 unique TCR beta nucleotide sequences per donor were sequenced, and around 20% of those sequences were non-productive.

Overall study results and their limits: Linkage disequilibrium might explain the correlated functional status among segregating V segments, but an unknown experimental factor could not be excluded. Because counts were too low, roughly 16 rarely observed V segments, including chromosome 9 orphons, were excluded from the earlier analysis of about 500 of the donors. Because some donors lacked HLA typing at each locus, the association tests relied only on the typed subset. An earlier analysis of approximately 590 of the donors showed that most TCR beta V segments appeared in productive rearrangements either about 90% or about 30% of the time, which broadly matched IMGT annotations. The 87-base-pair reads could not distinguish some IMGT-functional V segments, including TRBV6-2 and TRBV6-3, so those segments were excluded. When HLA alleles, especially DR and DQ, strongly co-occurred, attributing TCR associations to individual alleles was difficult. The study listed 164 TCR beta chains as associated with cytomegalovirus. A later genetic analysis reported fewer N-insertions in productive TCRs among donors in an Asian-associated ancestry cluster than the roughly 700-donor mean. In a later analysis, around 17,000 TCR beta sequences were associated with specific HLA alleles at a false discovery rate of 0.05. Compared with equally common non-associated chains, HLA-associated TCR beta chains in a later analysis were more clonally expanded and had lower generation probabilities. A further reported finding was that TCR beta sequences accurately predicted the HLA-A and HLA-B alleles for most subjects in the first cohort. Presence/absence analyses assumed roughly uniform sequencing depth across donors, an assumption that may not hold. In vitro tests confirmed that three of the cytomegalovirus-associated TCR beta chains recognize cytomegalovirus antigens. The classifier was reported to diagnose cytomegalovirus status with high specificity and sensitivity in both the original cohort and the validation cohort. Most CMV-associated TCR beta chains appeared to be HLA-restricted in a later analysis, and the HLA associations seemed to be driven largely by CMV exposure. The cohort was sequenced for TCR beta chains only, and without alpha or paired-chain data the features that could be detected were limited. A later analysis reported that several top co-occurrence clusters appeared linked to parvovirus B19, influenza, CMV and Epstein-Barr virus. CMV serostatus was the only immune exposure information available for the cohort. A later genetic analysis associated a missense DCLRE1C variant with V-gene and J-gene trimming of TCR beta chains, and an independent cohort replicated the association. The authors suggested that the approach could potentially be generalized to other disease states and immunological phenotypes. The sequencing pipeline was judged likely to have produced a cluster of highly shared sequence variants as a technical artifact. In a later analysis, the rate of TCR association differed among HLA loci, with DRB1 alleles having the most associated TCRs and HLA-C alleles having the fewest. Most TCR sequences were observed very rarely across donors, whereas some public TCRs were present in many individuals.

In total, approximately 700 healthy bone marrow donors made up the cohort. At the time of sampling, every cohort member was nominally healthy, though immune exposures that went unrecorded were likely present. The donor tested CMV seropositive, placing the donor among the 250 to 350 seropositive members of the cohort. A peripheral blood sample was collected from each donor, and TCR beta sequencing was performed on peripheral blood mononuclear cells. The Qiagen DNeasy Blood Extraction Kit was used to extract genomic DNA from the blood cell samples. In regard to this clone: The antigen it recognizes is unknown. No much larger clone exists at a distance of one base, and base qualities are not known.

From the cysteine up to the phenylalanine, the CDR3 has a length of 14 residues. Just CDR3 DNA is preserved here, 42 bases in frame from base 1. CDR1 and CDR2 (LGHNA, YSLEER) derive from the germline V gene. Unmatched junction bases come to 11, with V trimmed by 0 bases and J by 13 bases. Libraries were constructed by the immunoSEQ multiplex PCR assay. For the multiplex PCR, a mixture combining 60 forward primers for TCR Vbeta segments and 13 reverse primers for TCR Jbeta segments was used. The CDR3 region of rearranged TCR beta genes was amplified from genomic DNA by a multiplex PCR assay. On the Illumina HiSeq System, the amplified TCR beta libraries were sequenced as 87-base-pair reads. In the source study's methods: A later analysis tallied tens of millions of unique TCR beta chains across the 700 or so repertoires, and 10 million to 11 million of those chains were shared by two or more donors. A nearest-neighbor algorithm error-corrected the raw reads and collapsed the reads into unique sequences, merging closely related sequences to remove PCR and sequencing errors. V, D and J gene segments were assigned by aligning CDR3 sequences to IMGT reference sequences. For a sequence to be retained, at least a six-nucleotide match to both a V gene segment and a J gene segment was required. A rearrangement was called productive if the CDR3 had no stop codons and remained in frame with V and J, and every other rearrangement was called non-productive. CDR3 was defined according to IMGT convention as the region running from the second conserved V-encoded cysteine to the conserved J-encoded phenylalanine. Sequences without an unambiguous match to a single V gene segment were excluded from the earlier analysis of over 500 of the donors. In an earlier analysis of around 590 of the donors, a V segment was called functional when productive rearrangements were above 56.7%, and segregating when the standard deviation between donors exceeded 5%. A statistical classification framework was built to diagnose cytomegalovirus status from the catalog of TCR beta chain sequences. V and J gene assignment, in a later analysis, came from comparing TCR nucleotide sequences with IMGT/GENE-DB human TR gene sequences. The TCRdist pipeline was used in a later analysis to assign CDR3 sequences and most-parsimonious VDJ recombination scenarios. In a later analysis, every TCR beta chain was defined by the combination of its CDR3 amino acid sequence and its V-gene family, and reads without a unique V-gene family were dropped. In a later analysis, fewer than 600 highly shared, low-generation-probability nucleotide sequences were removed to address suspected cross-contamination and a sequencing artifact. A later analysis calculated a clonal expansion index for each public chain from normalized within-repertoire ranks of inferred template counts. In a later analysis, generation probabilities were computed using a VDJ recombination model fitted to out-of-frame rearrangements, and the results were checked against IGoR. In a later analysis, TCR-TCR, TCR-HLA and TCR-CMV co-occurrence was scored with hypergeometric tests, and a repertoire-size bias correction was applied to TCR pairs. False discovery rates were estimated in a later analysis by permuting HLA or CMV assignments 20 times. In a later analysis, co-occurring TCRs were grouped using DBSCAN, and TCRdist sequence similarity was added for clustering within HLA-allele-positive subsets. For co-occurrence clustering, repertoires with fewer than 30,000 or more than 120,000 public chains were excluded, along with roughly 5 repertoires with anomalous nucleotide sharing. Drawn from immuneACCESS, this table holds only the in-frame rearrangements with V and J called that TCRdb kept. Clones are partly lost; checked studies trace under half to an unresolved V gene and leave the rest unexplained. Clonal size and the V and J genes are those of that table, whereas D and trimming came from the DNA. For this sample the table gives around 65,000 clones, of which around 74% were detected only once. The ten largest clones capture roughly 7.4% of the sample.

This sequence originates from a woman aged 30 to 39 in good health and CMV-seropositive. The sequenced sample was PBMCs. Rearrangement joined TRBV4-3 to TRBJ2-7, and TRBD2 aligns with 8 junction nucleotides. The CDR3 region: CASSQDPGGSERYF. The nucleotides read TGCGCCAGCAGCCAAGATCCGGGGGGGAGCGAGCGTTACTTC.